A selection of T cell receptor beta chains follows, all from one sample in a study. Sequencing used immunoSEQ multiplex PCR; TCRdb keeps in-frame clones, though not all of them. Of about 50,000 clones listed, 93% are singletons. The sample consisted of PBMCs. The origin of the receptors is a man aged 40-49 years with rheumatoid arthritis. Both conserved end residues are part of each CDR3. D genes are given only for firm matches. Not every row has a clone size; where given, it reads once, few, many or a size class.

CDR3 protein: CASSLRLAGASDTQYF
CDR3 DNA: TGTGCCAGCAGCTTACGACTAGCGGGAGCCTCAGATACGCAGTATTTT
clone size: .
J gene: TRBJ2-3
D gene: TRBD2
V gene: TRBV7-3

CDR3 protein: CASSSEGTAYGYTF
CDR3 DNA: TGTGCCAGCAGCTCCGAAGGGACGGCCTATGGCTACACCTTC
clone size: .
J gene: TRBJ1-2
D gene: .
V gene: TRBV7-2

CDR3 protein: CASSESKLNNSPLHF
CDR3 DNA: TGTGCCAGCAGTGAAAGCAAACTTAATAATTCACCCCTCCACTTT
clone size: once
J gene: TRBJ1-6
D gene: .
V gene: TRBV2

CDR3 protein: CASSLKSGFNQPQHF
CDR3 DNA: TGTGCCAGCAGCTTGAAGTCAGGGTTTAATCAGCCCCAGCATTTT
clone size: .
J gene: TRBJ1-5
D gene: .
V gene: TRBV5-5

CDR3 protein: CASSLTGDYGYTF
CDR3 DNA: TGTGCCAGCTCGCTGACAGGGGACTATGGCTACACCTTC
clone size: .
J gene: TRBJ1-2
D gene: TRBD1
V gene: TRBV18

CDR3 protein: CASIDPSSNEQFF
CDR3 DNA: TGTGCCAGCATCGATCCTAGTAGCAATGAGCAGTTCTTC
clone size: once
J gene: TRBJ2-1
D gene: .
V gene: TRBV7-8

CDR3 protein: CASSPGTQETQYF
CDR3 DNA: TGCGCCAGCAGCCCTGGGACACAAGAGACCCAGTACTTC
clone size: .
J gene: TRBJ2-5
D gene: .
V gene: TRBV5-1

CDR3 protein: CAISVTGQPQHF
CDR3 DNA: TGTGCCATCAGTGTCACGGGTCAGCCCCAGCATTTT
clone size: .
J gene: TRBJ1-5
D gene: .
V gene: TRBV10-3

CDR3 protein: CAWSTTIYLNTEAFF
CDR3 DNA: TGTGCCTGGAGCACGACGATCTACTTGAACACTGAAGCTTTCTTT
clone size: .
J gene: TRBJ1-1
D gene: .
V gene: TRBV30

CDR3 protein: CAWSVRANTGELFF
CDR3 DNA: TGTGCCTGGAGTGTACGCGCGAACACCGGGGAGCTGTTTTTT
clone size: .
J gene: TRBJ2-2
D gene: .
V gene: TRBV30

CDR3 protein: CASSLTGGPNQPQHF
CDR3 DNA: TGTGCCAGCAGCTTAACCGGGGGACCTAATCAGCCCCAGCATTTT
clone size: .
J gene: TRBJ1-5
D gene: .
V gene: TRBV7-3

CDR3 protein: CASSPRDRSNTEAFF
CDR3 DNA: TGTGCCAGCAGCCCCAGGGACAGGAGTAACACTGAAGCTTTCTTT
clone size: .
J gene: TRBJ1-1
D gene: TRBD1
V gene: TRBV3-1/TRBV3-2

CDR3 protein: CASSGTGANTGELFF
CDR3 DNA: TGTGCCAGCTCGGGGACAGGGGCGAACACCGGGGAGCTGTTTTTT
clone size: .
J gene: TRBJ2-2
D gene: TRBD1
V gene: TRBV18